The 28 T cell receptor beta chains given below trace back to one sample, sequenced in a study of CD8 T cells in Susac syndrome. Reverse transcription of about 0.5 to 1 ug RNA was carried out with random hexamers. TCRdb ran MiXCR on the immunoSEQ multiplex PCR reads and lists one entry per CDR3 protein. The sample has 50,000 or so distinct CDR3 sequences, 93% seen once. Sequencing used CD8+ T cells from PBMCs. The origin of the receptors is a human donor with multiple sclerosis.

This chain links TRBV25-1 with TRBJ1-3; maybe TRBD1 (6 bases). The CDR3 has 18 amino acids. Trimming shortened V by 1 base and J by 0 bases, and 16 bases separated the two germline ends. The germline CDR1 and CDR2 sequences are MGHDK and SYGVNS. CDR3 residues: CASSEWSGGPSSGNTIYF. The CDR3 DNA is TGTGCCAGCAGTGAATGGAGTGGGGGCCCGAGCTCTGGAAACACCATATATTTT. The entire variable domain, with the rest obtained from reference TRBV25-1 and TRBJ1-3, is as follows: EADIYQTPRYLVIGTGKKITLECSQTMGHDKMYWYQQDPGMELHLIHYSYGVNSTEKGDLSSESTVSRIRTEHFPLTLESARPSHTSQYLCASSEWSGGPSSGNTIYFGEGSWLTVV.

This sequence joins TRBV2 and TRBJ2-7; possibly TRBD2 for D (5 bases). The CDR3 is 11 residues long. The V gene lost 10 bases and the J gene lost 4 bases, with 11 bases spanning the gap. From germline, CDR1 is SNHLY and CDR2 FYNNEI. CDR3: CATRTSYEQYF. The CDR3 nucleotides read TGTGCCACCAGGACTTCTTACGAGCAGTACTTC.

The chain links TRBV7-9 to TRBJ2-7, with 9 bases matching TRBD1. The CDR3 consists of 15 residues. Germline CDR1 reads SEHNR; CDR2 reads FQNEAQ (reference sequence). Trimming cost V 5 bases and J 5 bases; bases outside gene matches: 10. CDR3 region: CASSPRDRARDEQYF. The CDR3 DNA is TGTGCCAGCAGCCCACGGGACAGGGCGCGTGACGAGCAGTACTTC. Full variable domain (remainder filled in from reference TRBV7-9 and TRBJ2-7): DTGVSQNPRHKITKRGQNVTFRCDPISEHNRLYWYRQTLGQGPEFLTYFQNEAQLEKSRLLSDRFSAERPKGSFSTLEIQRTEQGDSAMYLCASSPRDRARDEQYFGPGTRLTVT.

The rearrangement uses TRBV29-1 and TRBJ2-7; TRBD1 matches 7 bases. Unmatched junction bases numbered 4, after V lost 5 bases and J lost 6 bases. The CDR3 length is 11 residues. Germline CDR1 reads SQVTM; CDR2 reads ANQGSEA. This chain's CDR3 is CSVRQGLEQYF. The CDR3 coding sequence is TGCAGCGTTCGACAGGGTCTCGAGCAGTACTTC.

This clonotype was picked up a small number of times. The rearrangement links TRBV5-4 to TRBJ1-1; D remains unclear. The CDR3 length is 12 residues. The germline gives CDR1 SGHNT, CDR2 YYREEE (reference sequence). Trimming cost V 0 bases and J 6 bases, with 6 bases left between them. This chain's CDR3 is CASSLGESEAFF. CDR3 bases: TGTGCCAGCAGCTTGGGGGAATCTGAAGCTTTCTTT.

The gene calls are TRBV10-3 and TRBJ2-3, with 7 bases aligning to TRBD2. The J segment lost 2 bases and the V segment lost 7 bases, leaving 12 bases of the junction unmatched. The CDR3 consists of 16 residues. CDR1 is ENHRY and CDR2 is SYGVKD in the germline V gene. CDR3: CAINSRGDDPTDTQYF. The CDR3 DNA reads TGTGCCATCAACTCCCGGGGGGACGACCCCACAGATACGCAGTATTTT.

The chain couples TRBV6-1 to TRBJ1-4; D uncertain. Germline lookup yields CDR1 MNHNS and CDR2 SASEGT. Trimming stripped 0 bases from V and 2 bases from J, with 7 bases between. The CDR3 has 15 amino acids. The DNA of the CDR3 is TGTGCCAGCAGTGAAGCGGCGGGTACTAATGAAAAACTGTTTTTT. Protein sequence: CASSEAAGTNEKLFF.

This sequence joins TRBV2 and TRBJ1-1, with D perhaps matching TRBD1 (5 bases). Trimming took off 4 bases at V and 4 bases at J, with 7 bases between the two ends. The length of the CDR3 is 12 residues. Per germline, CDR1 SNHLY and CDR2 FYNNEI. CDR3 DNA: TGTGCCAGCAGTGGGGGGGTCACTGAAGCTTTCTTT. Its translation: CASSGGVTEAFF.

CDR3 sequence (DNA): TGTGCCAGCAGTTACTCGTCCTGGAGCACTGGAAACACCATATATTTT. Translating it yields CASSYSSWSTGNTIYF. V and J are TRBV6-5 and TRBJ1-3; no firm D call. CDR3 length: 16 residues. The germline V and J ends were trimmed by 0 bases and 2 bases, with 11 bases remaining between them. In germline, CDR1 is MNHEY, CDR2 SVGAGI.

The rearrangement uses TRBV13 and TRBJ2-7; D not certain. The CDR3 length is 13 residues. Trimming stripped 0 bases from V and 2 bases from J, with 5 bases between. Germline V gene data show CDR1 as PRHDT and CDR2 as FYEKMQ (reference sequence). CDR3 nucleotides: TGTGCCAGCAGCTTAGGACATCCCTACGAGCAGTACTTC. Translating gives CASSLGHPYEQYF.

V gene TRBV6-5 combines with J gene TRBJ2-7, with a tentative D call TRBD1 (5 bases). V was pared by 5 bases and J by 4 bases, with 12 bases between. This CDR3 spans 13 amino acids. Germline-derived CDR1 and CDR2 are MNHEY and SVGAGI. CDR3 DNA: TGTGCCAGCAGTAAGTACCCAGGGTACGAGCAGTACTTC. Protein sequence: CASSKYPGYEQYF.

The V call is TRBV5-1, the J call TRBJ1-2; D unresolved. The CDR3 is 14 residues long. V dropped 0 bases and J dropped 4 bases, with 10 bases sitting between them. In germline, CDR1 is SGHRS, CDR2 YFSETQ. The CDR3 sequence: CASSLGEALYGYTF. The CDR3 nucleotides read TGCGCCAGCAGCTTGGGAGAGGCACTCTATGGCTACACCTTC. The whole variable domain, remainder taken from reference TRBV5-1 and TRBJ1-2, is KAGVTQTPRYLIKTRGQQVTLSCSPISGHRSVSWYQQTPGQGLQFLFEYFSETQRNKGNFPGRFSGRQFSNSRSEMNVSTLELGDSALYLCASSLGEALYGYTFGSGTRLTVV.

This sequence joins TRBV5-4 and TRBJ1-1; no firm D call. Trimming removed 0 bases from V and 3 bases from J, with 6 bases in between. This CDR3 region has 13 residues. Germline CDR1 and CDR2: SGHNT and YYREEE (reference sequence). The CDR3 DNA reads TGTGCCAGCAGCTTGGAAGAGGACACTGAAGCTTTCTTT. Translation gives CASSLEEDTEAFF.

CDR3 loop: CASSQEWGGGNYGYTF. The CDR3 nucleotides read TGTGCCAGCAGCCAAGAATGGGGAGGAGGCAACTATGGCTACACCTTC. V gene TRBV14 combines with J gene TRBJ1-2; the D is unclear. Germline-derived CDR1 and CDR2 are SGHDN and FVKESK. With 0 bases removed from V and 2 bases from J, the gap between germline ends came to 13 bases. This CDR3 has 16 residues.

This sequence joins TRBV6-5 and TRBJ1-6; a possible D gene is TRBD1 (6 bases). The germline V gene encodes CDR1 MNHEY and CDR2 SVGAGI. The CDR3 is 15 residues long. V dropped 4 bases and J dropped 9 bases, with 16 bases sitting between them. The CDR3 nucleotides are TGTGCCAGCAGTTCTAGGGAGGGGGAGAGTTCACCCCTCCACTTT. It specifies CASSSREGESSPLHF.

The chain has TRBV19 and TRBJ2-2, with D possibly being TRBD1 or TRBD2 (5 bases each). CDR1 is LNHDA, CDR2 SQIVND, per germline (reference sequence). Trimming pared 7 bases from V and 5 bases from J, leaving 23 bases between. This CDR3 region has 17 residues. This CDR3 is CASINIGTEGLTGELFF. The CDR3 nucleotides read TGTGCCAGTATTAACATCGGGACCGAGGGCCTTACCGGGGAGCTGTTTTTT.

CDR3: CASSSGVAGELFF. The DNA for the CDR3 is TGTGCCAGCAGTTCCGGGGTGGCTGGGGAGCTGTTTTTT. The chain employs TRBV12-3 or TRBV12-4 and TRBJ2-2; D is possibly TRBD2 (5 bases). This CDR3 is built from 13 residues. The ends were cut back, 4 bases at V and 8 bases at J, with 11 bases in the middle.

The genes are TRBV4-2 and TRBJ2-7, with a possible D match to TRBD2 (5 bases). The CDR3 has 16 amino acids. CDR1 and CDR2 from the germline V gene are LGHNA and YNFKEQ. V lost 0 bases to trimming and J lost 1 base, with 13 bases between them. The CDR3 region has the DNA TGTGCCAGCAGCCAAGATCCGGGGATGGGTTCCTACGAGCAGTACTTC. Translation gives CASSQDPGMGSYEQYF.

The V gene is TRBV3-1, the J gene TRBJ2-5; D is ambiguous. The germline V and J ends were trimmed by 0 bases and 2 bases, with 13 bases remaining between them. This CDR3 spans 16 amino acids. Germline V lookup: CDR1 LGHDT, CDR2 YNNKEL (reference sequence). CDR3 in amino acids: CASSQDLSAPQETQYF. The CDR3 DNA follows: TGTGCCAGCAGCCAAGATCTTTCAGCGCCTCAAGAGACCCAGTACTTC.

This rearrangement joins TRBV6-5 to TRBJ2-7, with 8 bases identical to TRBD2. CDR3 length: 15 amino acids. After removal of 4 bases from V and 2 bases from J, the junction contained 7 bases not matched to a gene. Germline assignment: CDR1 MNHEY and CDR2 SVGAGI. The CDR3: CASSWSGLGTYEQYF. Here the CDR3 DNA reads TGTGCCAGCAGTTGGTCGGGACTAGGGACCTACGAGCAGTACTTC.

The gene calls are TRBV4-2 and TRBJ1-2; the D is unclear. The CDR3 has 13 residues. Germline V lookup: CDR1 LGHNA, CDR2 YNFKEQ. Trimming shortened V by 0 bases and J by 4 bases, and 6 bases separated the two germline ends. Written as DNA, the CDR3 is TGTGCCAGCAGCCAAGAGGCTCCCTATGGCTACACCTTC. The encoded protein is CASSQEAPYGYTF.

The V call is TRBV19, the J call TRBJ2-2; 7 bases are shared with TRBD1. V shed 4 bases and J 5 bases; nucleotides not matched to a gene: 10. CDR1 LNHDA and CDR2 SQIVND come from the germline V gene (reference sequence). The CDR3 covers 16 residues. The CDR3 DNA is TGTGCCAGTAGTAGTCTGACAGGGATCAAGACCGGGGAGCTGTTTTTT. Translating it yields CASSSLTGIKTGELFF.

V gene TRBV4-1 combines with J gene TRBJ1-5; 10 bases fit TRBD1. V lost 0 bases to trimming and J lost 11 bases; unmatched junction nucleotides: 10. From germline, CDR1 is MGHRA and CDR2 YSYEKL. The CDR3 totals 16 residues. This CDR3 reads CASSQENDRGLWTQHF. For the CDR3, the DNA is TGCGCCAGCAGCCAAGAAAACGACAGGGGGCTATGGACCCAGCATTTT.

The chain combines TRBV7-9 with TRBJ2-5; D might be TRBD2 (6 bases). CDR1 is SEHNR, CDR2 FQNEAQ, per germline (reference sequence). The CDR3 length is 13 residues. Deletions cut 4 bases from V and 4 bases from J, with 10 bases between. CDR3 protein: CASSSGLTETQYF. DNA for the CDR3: TGTGCCAGCAGCTCGGGACTTACAGAGACCCAGTACTTC.

CDR3 loop: CASSVPTGAGNTIYF. The DNA of the CDR3 is TGTGCCAGCAGCGTACCAACTGGGGCTGGAAACACCATATATTTT. This chain connects TRBV7-9 to TRBJ1-3; no clear D gene. The CDR3 is 15 residues long. V lost 5 bases and J 2 bases, leaving 13 bases between the germline ends. The germline V gene has CDR1 SEHNR and CDR2 FQNEAQ (reference sequence). The whole variable domain, remainder taken from reference TRBV7-9 and TRBJ1-3, is DTGVSQNPRHKITKRGQNVTFRCDPISEHNRLYWYRQTLGQGPEFLTYFQNEAQLEKSRLLSDRFSAERPKGSFSTLEIQRTEQGDSAMYLCASSVPTGAGNTIYFGEGSWLTVV.

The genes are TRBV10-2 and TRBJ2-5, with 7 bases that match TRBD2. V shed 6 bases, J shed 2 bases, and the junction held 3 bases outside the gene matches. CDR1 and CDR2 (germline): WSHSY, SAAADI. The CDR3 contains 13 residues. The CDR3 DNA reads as TGCGCCAGCAGGGGGGGGGATCAAGAGACCCAGTACTTC. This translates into CASRGGDQETQYF.

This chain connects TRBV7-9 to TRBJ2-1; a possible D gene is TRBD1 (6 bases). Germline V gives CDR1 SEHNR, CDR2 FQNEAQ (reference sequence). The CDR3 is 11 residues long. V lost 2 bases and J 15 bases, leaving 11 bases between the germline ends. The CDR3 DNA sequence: TGTGCCAGCAGCTTACCAGGGGAATGGTTCTTC. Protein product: CASSLPGEWFF.

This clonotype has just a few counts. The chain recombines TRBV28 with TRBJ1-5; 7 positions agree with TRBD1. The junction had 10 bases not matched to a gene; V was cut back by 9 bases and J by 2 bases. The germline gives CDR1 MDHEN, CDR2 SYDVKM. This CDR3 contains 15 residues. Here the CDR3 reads CASSRRQGGNQPQHF. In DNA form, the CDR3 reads TGTGCCAGTAGTAGGAGACAGGGAGGCAATCAGCCCCAGCATTTT.